Shown below are 23 T cell receptor beta chains from a single sample sequenced in a study of cytomegalovirus exposure and HLA in healthy donors (dated by TCRdb to between 2016 and 2019). Library creation used the immunoSEQ multiplex PCR assay. For the multiplex PCR, a mixture combining 60 forward primers for TCR Vbeta segments and 13 reverse primers for TCR Jbeta segments was used. TCRdb took this table from immuneACCESS and kept in-frame rearrangements with V and J called. Such tables lack part of the clones; where checked against another copy, unresolved V genes explain under half of the gap, and the rest is unexplained. In all, the sample holds about 170,000 clones, and about 85% of those were seen once. The top ten clones comprise just over 4.5% of the sample. The sample comprised PBMCs. The source of these receptors is a woman in her 50s in good health and CMV-seropositive.

This sequence joins TRBV27 and TRBJ1-5; TRBD1 aligns across 7 bases. CDR1 is MNHEY and CDR2 is SMNVEV in the germline V gene (reference sequence). The V and J ends lost 4 bases and 4 bases, in that order; junction bases with no gene match: 16. The CDR3 contains 18 residues. The CDR3 DNA follows: TGTGCCAGCAGTTCGCAAGCGGGCAGGGGGATTGGGAATCAGCCCCAGCATTTT. Protein product: CASSSQAGRGIGNQPQHF.

This chain joins TRBV6-6 and TRBJ1-4, with D maybe TRBD1 (6 bases). Trimming left V 6 bases short and J 5 bases short, with 13 bases between. Germline V gene sequence: CDR1 MNHNY, CDR2 SVGAGI (reference sequence). There are 14 residues in the CDR3. The CDR3 sequence: CASSRQGFNEKLFF. The CDR3 bases are TGTGCCAGCAGCCGCCAGGGGTTCAATGAAAAACTGTTTTTT.

The chain couples TRBV19 to TRBJ1-5; D remains unclear. Germline CDR1 reads LNHDA; CDR2 reads SQIVND (reference sequence). The CDR3 sequence is 13 residues long. Trimming shortened V by 5 bases and J by 7 bases, and 12 bases separated the two germline ends. The CDR3 reads CASSPFSGQPQHF. The CDR3 bases are TGTGCCAGTAGTCCCTTCTCGGGACAGCCCCAGCATTTT.

V gene TRBV6-1 combines with J gene TRBJ2-5, with TRBD2 matching 7 bases. Germline assignment: CDR1 MNHNS and CDR2 SASEGT. The CDR3 is made up of 13 amino acids. Unmatched junction bases numbered 7, after V lost 5 bases and J lost 7 bases. CDR3 DNA: TGTGCCAGCAGTCCCCGGGGGGTTGGGACCCAGTACTTC. This translates into CASSPRGVGTQYF.

The chain recombines TRBV27 with TRBJ1-6; the D gene is possibly TRBD1 (6 bases). The CDR3 totals 14 residues. The V and J ends lost 5 bases and 4 bases respectively, with 9 bases between them. The germline V gene encodes CDR1 MNHEY and CDR2 SMNVEV (reference sequence). Written as DNA, the CDR3 is TGTGCCAGCAGTAGACAGGTTTATAATTCACCCCTCCACTTT. Translating gives CASSRQVYNSPLHF.

The V gene is TRBV6-6, the J gene TRBJ2-1; no clear D. The CDR3 is 13 amino acids. The V gene's germline CDR1 is MNHNY and CDR2 SVGAGI (reference sequence). V was cut by 5 bases and J by 4 bases, with 9 bases left in between. The CDR3 DNA reads TGTGCCAGCAGTGCGCACGGTTACAATGAGCAGTTCTTC. Amino acid sequence: CASSAHGYNEQFF.

The gene calls are TRBV5-1 and TRBJ2-3, with 7 nucleotides matching TRBD2. CDR3 length: 14 amino acids. Per the germline V gene, CDR1 is SGHRS and CDR2 is YFSETQ. Trimming at V came to 6 bases and at J to 5 bases, leaving 9 bases not matched to a gene. CDR3: CASKVAGSRDTQYF. DNA for the CDR3: TGCGCCAGCAAGGTAGCGGGCTCCAGAGATACGCAGTATTTT.

V gene TRBV6-1 combines with J gene TRBJ2-7; D gene uncertain. Germline CDR1 is MNHNS and CDR2 is SASEGT. The CDR3 sequence is 11 residues long. V shed 2 bases and J shed 3 bases, with 2 bases lying between them. DNA of the CDR3: TGTGCCAGCAGTGAACTCTACGAGCAGTACTTC. This gives the protein CASSELYEQYF.

The rearrangement joins TRBV5-1 to TRBJ1-1; 8 bases map to TRBD1. Germline lookup yields CDR1 SGHRS and CDR2 YFSETQ. V shed 3 bases, J shed 0 bases, and the junction held 4 bases outside the gene matches. The CDR3 loop spans 15 amino acids. CDR3 loop: CASSSTGAMNTEAFF. For the CDR3, the DNA is TGCGCCAGCAGCTCGACAGGGGCCATGAACACTGAAGCTTTCTTT.

The rearrangement joins TRBV7-6 to TRBJ1-2; 12 nucleotides match TRBD1. The CDR3 is 17 amino acids. Germline trimming cut 4 bases from V and 2 bases from J; bases unmatched to any gene: 8. Germline V lookup: CDR1 SGHVS, CDR2 FNYEAQ. CDR3 amino acids: CASSSRDRGRSNYGYTF. CDR3 nucleotides: TGTGCCAGCAGCTCCCGGGACAGGGGGCGTTCGAACTATGGCTACACCTTC.

The rearrangement uses TRBV5-8 and TRBJ2-1; D perhaps matches TRBD2 (5 bases). The CDR3 has 13 residues. V was cut by 3 bases and J by 10 bases, with 14 bases left in between. Per germline, CDR1 SGHTS and CDR2 YDEGEE. CDR3 region: CASSSIRRGEQFF. CDR3 in DNA: TGTGCCAGCAGCTCAATCCGACGAGGGGAGCAGTTCTTC.

The J gene is TRBJ2-2, the V gene TRBV7-3, with TRBD2 matching 7 bases. Germline assignment: CDR1 SGHTA and CDR2 FQGTGA. The V and J ends lost 5 bases and 1 base, in that order; junction bases with no gene match: 7. The CDR3 is 16 amino acids. The CDR3 DNA sequence: TGTGCCAGCAGCCGTCGGGCGGGGGAGAACACCGGGGAGCTGTTTTTT. Its translation: CASSRRAGENTGELFF.

This chain joins TRBV2 and TRBJ2-7; 7 bases line up with TRBD2. Germline assignment: CDR1 SNHLY and CDR2 FYNNEI. Losses at the gene ends were 6 bases for V and 4 bases for J; bases not matched to a gene: 9. The CDR3 runs 14 residues. This CDR3 reads CASRPPTSSYEQYF. In DNA form, the CDR3 reads TGTGCCAGCAGGCCCCCGACTAGCAGTTACGAGCAGTACTTC.

The chain recombines TRBV29-1 with TRBJ1-1; D is perhaps TRBD1 (5 bases). The CDR3 extends over 12 amino acids. The V end was cut by 4 bases, the J end by 5 bases, with 11 bases between. Germline V lookup: CDR1 SQVTM, CDR2 ANQGSEA. CDR3 DNA sequence: TGCAGCGTTGTCGGGGGAATAACTGAAGCTTTCTTT. It specifies CSVVGGITEAFF.

The chain is built from TRBV6-5 and TRBJ2-1; TRBD2 matches at 11 bases. The germline CDR1 and CDR2 sequences are MNHEY and SVGAGI. The CDR3 has 14 residues. The V and J ends lost 5 bases and 6 bases, in that order; junction bases with no gene match: 3. The CDR3 region has the DNA TGTGCCAGCAGTACTAGCGGGAGTGGCAATGAGCAGTTCTTC. This codes for CASSTSGSGNEQFF.

The rearrangement links TRBV30 to TRBJ1-1, with 11 bases fitting TRBD1. Germline lookup yields CDR1 GTSNPN and CDR2 SVGIG (reference sequence). V dropped 5 bases and J dropped 0; count of bases not matched to a gene: 2. The CDR3 is 14 amino acids. The CDR3 loop reads CAWGDRGMNTEAFF. CDR3 nucleotide sequence: TGTGCCTGGGGGGACAGGGGGATGAACACTGAAGCTTTCTTT.

The V gene is TRBV4-3, the J gene TRBJ2-7; possibly TRBD1 for D (5 bases). The germline gives CDR1 LGHNA, CDR2 YSLEER. This CDR3 comprises 15 residues. V lost 0 bases and J lost 2, with 11 bases in between. In nucleotides, the CDR3 is TGCGCCAGCAGCCAAGAGACAGCGTTGCCCTACGAGCAGTACTTC. It codes for CASSQETALPYEQYF.

The rearrangement links TRBV4-1 to TRBJ1-2; possible D gene TRBD1, 5 bases. This CDR3 spans 15 amino acids. The V end was cut by 3 bases, the J end by 6 bases, with 17 bases between. Per germline, CDR1 MGHRA and CDR2 YSYEKL. CDR3 bases: TGCGCCAGCAGCCAGCAATGGGGGGGATTCAATGGCTACACCTTC. This translates into CASSQQWGGFNGYTF.

The J gene is TRBJ1-4, the V gene TRBV18, with D possibly matching TRBD1 (6 bases). Per the germline V gene, CDR1 is KGHSH and CDR2 is LQKENI. The CDR3 has 17 amino acids. V was pared by 2 bases and J by 0 bases, with 13 bases between. The CDR3 bases are TGTGCCAGCTCACCAGGGGGCCTCGTCGCAACTAATGAAAAACTGTTTTTT. Residues: CASSPGGLVATNEKLFF.

This chain connects TRBV15 to TRBJ2-2; possibly TRBD2 for D (6 bases). The CDR3 spans 15 residues. Germline CDR1 is LNHNV and CDR2 is YYDKDF (reference sequence). The germline V and J ends were trimmed by 1 base and 5 bases, with 11 bases remaining between them. CDR3 bases: TGTGCCACCAGCAGAGTATGGGGAGGTACCGGGGAGCTGTTTTTT. Its translation is CATSRVWGGTGELFF.

The genes are TRBV4-3 and TRBJ2-5, with 15 bases matching TRBD2. The last part of the DNA fits TRBJ2-7 better; the J call may be wrong. The germline V gene encodes CDR1 LGHNA and CDR2 YSLEER. This CDR3 is 18 amino acids long. CDR3 nucleotides: TGCGCCAGCAGCCAAGCTGTGGGACTAGCGGGAGGAGTTTACGAGCAGTACTTC. Translated: CASSQAVGLAGGVYEQYF.

This clone was recorded a few times. The chain uses TRBV29-1 and TRBJ1-1, with D unclear. CDR1 is SQVTM, CDR2 ANQGSEA, per germline. The CDR3 is 14 amino acids. V shed 4 bases and J shed 3 bases, with 15 bases lying between them. CDR3 bases: TGCAGCGTTGTTCTGGGAGGGCCGGACACTGAAGCTTTCTTT. It encodes CSVVLGGPDTEAFF. Full variable domain (rest looked up from reference TRBV29-1 and TRBJ1-1): SAVISQKPSRDICQRGTSLTIQCQVDSQVTMMFWYRQQPGQSLTLIATANQGSEATYESGFVIDKFPISRPNLTFSTLTVSNMSPEDSSIYLCSVVLGGPDTEAFFGQGTRLTVV.

The V and J genes are TRBV5-1 and TRBJ1-1, with D possibly matching TRBD1 (5 bases). Germline V gene sequence: CDR1 SGHRS, CDR2 YFSETQ. The CDR3 spans 13 residues. V dropped 7 bases and J dropped 0 bases, with 10 bases sitting between them. The CDR3 loop reads CASGRTMNTEAFF. The CDR3 DNA reads as TGCGCCAGCGGCCGGACAATGAACACTGAAGCTTTCTTT.